What follows are 13 T cell receptor beta chains derived from one specimen sequenced in a study of beta chain features in type 1 diabetes. Study-wide results and caveats: All four CD4+ subsets of Type 1 diabetes patients contained TCRB CDR3s that were moderately but significantly shorter.

Every bit of the isolated RNA underwent reverse transcription, so sequencing read expressed TCRB transcripts. Sequencing was performed with immunoSEQ multiplex PCR; in TCRdb, only in-frame clones are kept and a portion is missing. The sample consists of roughly 160,000 clones, 6.5% to 8.5% of them appearing once. What these receptors recognize is not known. The sample was central memory CD4+ T cells from blood. These receptors were obtained from a man between 18 and 35 years old with type 1 diabetes.

The chain combines TRBV11-2 with TRBJ1-2, with D maybe TRBD1 (6 bases). V gave up 5 bases and J gave up 8 bases, with 15 bases separating them. The CDR3 consists of 13 residues. Germline CDR1 SGHAT, CDR2 FQNNGV. The CDR3 sequence is CASSAWTEGGYTF. In DNA form, the CDR3 reads TGTGCCAGCAGCGCCTGGACAGAAGGGGGCTACACCTTC.

The chain recombines TRBV7-2 with TRBJ1-1; possible D gene TRBD1, 5 bases. The V gene lost 0 bases and the J gene lost 4 bases, with 12 bases spanning the gap. The CDR3 is 15 residues long. Per germline, CDR1 SGHTA and CDR2 FQGNSA. The DNA for the CDR3 is TGTGCCAGCAGCTTAGCAACCGCAGGGTCCACTGAAGCTTTCTTT. It yields the protein CASSLATAGSTEAFF.

This clone has a handful of counts. This sample includes further DNA sequences coding for the same CDR3. The J gene is TRBJ1-2, the V gene TRBV7-2; a weak D match, TRBD1 (5 bases). This CDR3 contains 14 residues. V was cut by 3 bases and J by 0 bases, with 8 bases left in between. Germline values: CDR1 SGHTA, CDR2 FQGNSA. The CDR3: CASSLAGSNYGYTF. As DNA, the CDR3 is TGTGCCAGCAGCTTGGCAGGGTCTAACTATGGCTACACCTTC.

This chain connects TRBV2 to TRBJ2-7, with 9 bases identical to TRBD2. CDR1 is SNHLY, CDR2 FYNNEI, per germline. Trimming removed 4 bases from V and 5 bases from J; junction bases left unmatched: 3. CDR3 size: 13 residues. The CDR3 region has the DNA TGTGCCAGCAGTGCTAGCGGGACCCACGAGCAGTACTTC. Protein sequence: CASSASGTHEQYF.

V usage is TRBV6-6 and J usage is TRBJ2-7; maybe TRBD1 (5 bases). Trimming removed 5 bases at V and 4 bases at J, with 12 bases between. There are 13 residues in the CDR3. The germline gives CDR1 MNHNY, CDR2 SVGAGI (reference sequence). CDR3 sequence (DNA): TGTGCCAGCAGTGCAGAGCAGGGATACGAGCAGTACTTC. This gives the protein CASSAEQGYEQYF.

This clone was picked up a small number of times. V and J are TRBV4-3 and TRBJ2-7, with D perhaps TRBD2 (5 bases). Germline CDR1 LGHNA, CDR2 YSLEER. Trimming removed 1 base at V and 3 bases at J, with 16 bases between. This CDR3 comprises 16 residues. The CDR3 nucleotides read TGCGCCAGCAGCCAAGCTAGTCTTGAGGGTTACTACGAGCAGTACTTC. Translating gives CASSQASLEGYYEQYF.

This clone occurred many times. The V and J genes are TRBV2 and TRBJ2-1, with 9 bases lining up with TRBD2. Germline CDR1 is SNHLY and CDR2 is FYNNEI. The CDR3 is 15 amino acids. V shed 5 bases, J shed 5 bases, and the junction held 7 bases outside the gene matches. CDR3 DNA: TGTGCCAGCAGTCCGACGACTAGCGGAAACAATGAGCAGTTCTTC. Protein product: CASSPTTSGNNEQFF.

V is TRBV20-1 and J is TRBJ1-2, with D uncertain. The CDR3 covers 11 residues. The V gene lost 5 bases and the J gene lost 1 base, with 5 bases spanning the gap. Germline CDR1 reads DFQATT; CDR2 reads SNEGSKA (reference sequence). The CDR3 here is CSAPFNYGYTF. The CDR3 nucleotides are TGCAGTGCTCCGTTTAACTATGGCTACACCTTC.

The V and J genes are TRBV28 and TRBJ2-7, with 9 nucleotides matching TRBD2. The junction had 10 bases not matched to a gene; V was cut back by 6 bases and J by 4 bases. There are 15 residues in the CDR3. Germline V gene lookup returns CDR1 MDHEN and CDR2 SYDVKM. Written as DNA, the CDR3 is TGTGCCAGCAGGATGGGGGGTCTAGCGGGGTACGAGCAGTACTTC. Translating it yields CASRMGGLAGYEQYF.

The rearrangement joins TRBV18 to TRBJ1-3; a possible D gene is TRBD1 (5 bases). Germline V gene sequence: CDR1 KGHSH, CDR2 LQKENI. The CDR3 has 14 residues. Trimming removed 0 bases at V and 9 bases at J, with 12 bases between. CDR3 DNA: TGTGCCAGCTCACCACCCGACAAAAGGGGCACCATATATTTT. As protein: CASSPPDKRGTIYF.

In this sample, this clone turned up a few times. The V call is TRBV9, the J call TRBJ1-5; a weak D match, TRBD1 (6 bases). The CDR3 contains 14 residues. Germline V gene lookup returns CDR1 SGDLS and CDR2 YYNGEE. V was trimmed by 2 bases and J by 3 bases, leaving 9 bases between them. CDR3 DNA sequence: TGTGCCAGCAGCGTTGGACAGTTCAATCAGCCCCAGCATTTT. Translated: CASSVGQFNQPQHF.

This clone has just a few counts. The chain carries TRBV5-4 and TRBJ2-5; D uncertain. The CDR3 sequence is 12 residues long. Trimming removed 0 bases from V and 5 bases from J, with 5 bases in between. CDR1 is SGHNT and CDR2 is YYREEE in the germline V gene (reference sequence). The CDR3 nucleotides read TGTGCCAGCAGCTTGGGTCGGGAGACCCAGTACTTC. This codes for CASSLGRETQYF.

This clone was seen only a few times. This chain joins TRBV4-3 and TRBJ1-1, with D maybe TRBD1 (5 bases). Germline V CDR1 and CDR2: LGHNA, YSLEER. Trimming stripped 0 bases from V and 4 bases from J, with 12 bases between. The CDR3 runs to 15 residues. The CDR3 reads CASSQEAGLATEAFF. DNA of the CDR3: TGCGCCAGCAGCCAAGAAGCAGGGTTGGCCACTGAAGCTTTCTTT.